Each of the 7 T cell receptor beta chains below was sequenced from the same sample in a study of T-cell memory formation after mild COVID-19. TCRdb used MiXCR to reprocess the 5' RACE reads, holding one entry per CDR3 protein. The data contain roughly 130,000 distinct CDR3 sequences, about 6.5% of them singletons. Sequencing input: PBMCs or a T cell subset sorted from them (not recorded which). The receptors here all came from an adult woman who had mild COVID-19 (a few samples of this study predate the infection). Cell type and time point are not known.

This clonotype was detected only a few times. The gene calls are TRBV4-3 and TRBJ2-5; D is unresolved. The CDR3 has 14 residues. V lost 4 bases, J lost 4 bases, and 13 bases lay in between. Germline V gene sequence: CDR1 LGHNA, CDR2 YSLEER. CDR3 region: CASSRDMSIETQYF. CDR3 nucleotide sequence: TGCGCCAGCAGCCGAGATATGTCGATAGAGACCCAGTACTTC.

The CDR3 nucleotides are TGTGCCAGCAGACCCGAGACAGGGGCCTCCTACGAGCAGTACTTC. Its protein product is CASRPETGASYEQYF. The chain recombines TRBV6-2 or TRBV6-3 with TRBJ2-7, with 8 bases that match TRBD1. CDR3 size: 15 residues. CDR1 is MNHEY and CDR2 is SVGEGT in the germline V gene. Trimming cost V 6 bases and J 0 bases; bases outside gene matches: 7.

This chain connects TRBV4-1 to TRBJ2-7; either TRBD1 or TRBD2 may fit D (5 bases each). The CDR3 consists of 16 residues. The germline V gene encodes CDR1 MGHRA and CDR2 YSYEKL. Trimming removed 1 base from V and 1 base from J, with 14 bases in between. CDR3 in amino acids: CASSQGRGRESYEQYF. For the CDR3, the DNA is TGCGCCAGCAGCCAAGGTAGGGGCAGGGAGTCCTACGAGCAGTACTTC.

This chain uses TRBV12-3 or TRBV12-4 with TRBJ1-1; D not certain. V was cut by 3 bases and J by 11 bases, with 13 bases left in between. This CDR3 spans 12 amino acids. The CDR3 reads CASSFSPTEAFF. CDR3 nucleotides: TGTGCCAGCAGTTTCTCCCCTACCGAGGCTTTCTTT.

The genes are TRBV7-2 and TRBJ2-1; 14 bases match TRBD2. From germline, CDR1 is SGHTA and CDR2 FQGNSA. CDR3 length: 17 residues. J was trimmed by 3 bases and V by 5 bases; bases with no gene match: 6. The CDR3 region has the DNA TGTGCCAGCAGCCTAAGGACTAGCGGGAGGATCTACAATGAGCAGTTCTTC. It codes for CASSLRTSGRIYNEQFF. Supplemented by reference TRBV7-2 and TRBJ2-1, the full variable domain reads GAGVSQSPSNKVTEKGKDVELRCDPISGHTALYWYRQSLGQGLEFLIYFQGNSAPDKSGLPSDRFSAERTGGSVSTLTIQRTQQEDSAVYLCASSLRTSGRIYNEQFFGPGTRLTVL.

The chain is built from TRBV5-1 and TRBJ2-4; D could derive from TRBD1 or TRBD2 (5 bases each). Germline V gene sequence: CDR1 SGHRS, CDR2 YFSETQ. The CDR3 runs 14 residues. Between the trimmed V and J ends, which lost 3 bases and 6 bases, there was a span of 13 bases. CDR3 amino acids: CASSSGVRGNIQYF. In nucleotides, the CDR3 is TGCGCCAGCAGCTCAGGCGTGAGGGGAAACATTCAGTACTTC.

The chain joins TRBV10-3 to TRBJ2-7; possibly TRBD1 for D (5 bases). CDR1 and CDR2 (germline): ENHRY, SYGVKD. The CDR3 runs 11 residues. Between the trimmed V and J ends, which lost 4 bases and 7 bases, there was a span of 8 bases. The CDR3 loop reads CAISARQEQYF. CDR3 nucleotide sequence: TGTGCCATCAGTGCCCGACAGGAGCAGTACTTC.